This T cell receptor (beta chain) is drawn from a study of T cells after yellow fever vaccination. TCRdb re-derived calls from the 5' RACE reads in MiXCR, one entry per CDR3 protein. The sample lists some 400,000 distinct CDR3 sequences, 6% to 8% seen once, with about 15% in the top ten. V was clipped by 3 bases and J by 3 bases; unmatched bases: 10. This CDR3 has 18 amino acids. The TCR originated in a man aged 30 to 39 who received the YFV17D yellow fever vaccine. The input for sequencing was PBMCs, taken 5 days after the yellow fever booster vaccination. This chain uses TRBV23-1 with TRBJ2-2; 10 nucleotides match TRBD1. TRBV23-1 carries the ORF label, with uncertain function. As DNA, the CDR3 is TGCGCCAGCAGTCACCGGGACCAGACAGGGGGCTACACCGGGGAGCTGTTTTTT. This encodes CASSHRDQTGGYTGELFF.